Listed below are T cell receptor beta chains from one sample, sequenced in a study of human T cells and chemical hapten exposure. MiXCR, applied by TCRdb to the RACE reads, yields one record per CDR3 protein. The data show tens of thousands of distinct CDR3 sequences, around 10% seen once. Specimen: whole blood, collected in connection with sensitization to the hapten diphenylcyclopropenone (DPC). The receptors originated from a man aged 40-55 years with alopecia areata. Some clones in this sample may be carry-over from other donors' samples. Each CDR3 is given with its conserved first and last residue. D genes are given only for firm matches. The size entry is marked missing in some rows and otherwise reads once, few, many or a size class.

TRBV21-1	-	TRBJ1-5	many	CASSSRGADGQGGNQPQHF	TGTGCCAGCAGCTCCCGGGGGGCCGACGGCCAGGGAGGCAATCAGCCCCAGCATTTT
TRBV4-1	-	TRBJ2-1	few	CASSQAGYNEQFF	TGCGCCAGCAGCCAAGCAGGTTACAATGAGCAGTTCTTC
TRBV7-9	TRBD2	TRBJ2-7	few	CASSESGRLLNEQYF	TGTGCCAGCAGCGAAAGCGGGAGGCTCCTAAACGAGCAGTACTTC
TRBV7-2	TRBD1	TRBJ1-3	many	CASSYPGGSGNTIYF	TGTGCCAGCAGCTATCCAGGGGGCTCAGGAAACACCATATATTTT
TRBV6-4	TRBD2	TRBJ2-1	many	CASSQTGLAGNEQFF	TGTGCCAGCAGTCAGACGGGACTAGCGGGCAATGAGCAGTTCTTC
TRBV28	-	TRBJ2-2	-	CASRIRGSTGELFF	TGTGCCAGCAGGATAAGGGGGAGCACCGGGGAGCTGTTTTTT
TRBV6-4	-	TRBJ1-1	many	CASSDLFGKAFF	TGTGCCAGCAGTGACCTCTTTGGAAAAGCTTTCTTT
TRBV19	TRBD2	TRBJ2-5	-	CASRQLAGGQETQYF	TGTGCCAGTAGACAACTAGCGGGAGGGCAAGAGACCCAGTACTTC
TRBV7-9	-	TRBJ2-1	-	CASSPTGGEQFF	TGTGCCAGCAGCCCCACCGGGGGTGAGCAGTTCTTC
TRBV6-5	-	TRBJ2-5	-	CASSGTVPETQYF	TGTGCCAGCAGTGGGACGGTACCAGAGACCCAGTACTTC
TRBV7-9	TRBD1	TRBJ2-4	many	CASSRGDREVNIQYF	TGTGCCAGCAGCCGCGGGGACAGGGAGGTGAACATTCAGTACTTC
TRBV6-6	-	TRBJ1-5	-	CASSYGTGIQPQHF	TGTGCCAGCAGTTACGGTACAGGTATCCAGCCCCAGCATTTT
TRBV9	-	TRBJ2-7	many	CASSAGTSTTPYSYEQYF	TGTGCCAGCAGCGCCGGGACATCGACCACCCCTTACTCCTACGAGCAGTACTTC
TRBV28	-	TRBJ1-4	few	CASSATREKLFF	TGTGCCAGCAGTGCTACCCGTGAAAAACTGTTTTTT
TRBV27	-	TRBJ2-7	-	CASSSTPGPRAEQYF	TGTGCCAGCAGTTCAACCCCGGGCCCGCGGGCCGAGCAGTACTTC
TRBV2	-	TRBJ2-1	few	CASSLDREGGGDLPPSSYNEQFF	TGTGCCAGCAGTCTCGACAGGGAAGGGGGCGGGGATCTTCCCCCTAGCTCCTACAATGAGCAGTTCTTC
TRBV28	TRBD1	TRBJ2-7	many	CASRPSGTGGEQYF	TGTGCCAGCAGACCCTCCGGGACAGGGGGCGAGCAGTACTTC
TRBV6-5	TRBD2	TRBJ2-1	many	CASSYQLAGTNEQFF	TGTGCCAGCAGTTACCAGCTAGCGGGGACAAATGAGCAGTTCTTC
TRBV6-5	TRBD1	TRBJ2-7	-	CASSRSTGNYEQYF	TGTGCCAGCAGTCGCTCGACAGGGAACTACGAGCAGTACTTC
TRBV28	-	TRBJ2-5	few	CASSLEVRGAQYF	TGTGCCAGCAGTTTGGAGGTTCGAGGGGCCCAGTACTTC
TRBV7-9	-	TRBJ2-2	few	CASSPASPNTGELFF	TGTGCCAGCAGCCCCGCGAGCCCGAACACCGGGGAGCTGTTTTTT
TRBV6-4	TRBD2	TRBJ2-1	few	CASSAEGLAGDEQFF	TGTGCCAGCAGTGCCGAGGGACTAGCGGGAGATGAGCAGTTCTTC
TRBV11-2	-	TRBJ1-2	few	CASSFAGEGGYTF	TGTGCCAGCAGCTTCGCAGGGGAAGGTGGCTACACCTTC
TRBV13	-	TRBJ2-2	few	CASRPSGATGELFF	TGTGCCAGCAGACCCTCAGGGGCCACCGGGGAGCTGTTTTTT
TRBV5-1	-	TRBJ2-3	many	CASSRTAADTQYF	TGCGCCAGCAGCCGGACTGCGGCAGATACGCAGTATTTT
TRBV28	TRBD2	TRBJ2-7	few	CASTSTSGPTYEQYF	TGTGCCAGCACCTCGACTAGCGGACCCACCTACGAGCAGTACTTC
TRBV11-1	-	TRBJ2-6	many	CASSFQSGANVLTF	TGTGCCAGCAGCTTCCAATCTGGGGCCAACGTCCTGACTTTC
TRBV6-5	-	TRBJ2-7	many	CAREKGFYEQYF	TGTGCCAGAGAGAAGGGGTTCTACGAGCAGTACTTC
TRBV4-1	-	TRBJ2-1	-	CASSQDRGLSQERYEQFF	TGCGCCAGCAGCCAAGATCGAGGGCTTTCGCAGGAGCGGTATGAGCAGTTCTTC
TRBV15	-	TRBJ2-7	many	CATSRDRLSEQYF	TGTGCCACCAGCAGAGATCGCCTTTCCGAGCAGTACTTC
TRBV6-6	-	TRBJ1-1	-	CASRIPGQLNTEAFF	TGTGCCAGCAGGATACCAGGACAGCTGAACACTGAAGCTTTCTTT
TRBV20-1	-	TRBJ2-4	many	CSASPQEVPKNIQYF	TGCAGTGCTAGCCCTCAGGAGGTCCCCAAAAACATTCAGTACTTC
TRBV5-8	-	TRBJ2-7	-	CASSLSSDAYERYF	TGTGCCAGCAGCTTGTCGTCAGATGCCTACGAGCGGTACTTC
TRBV28	-	TRBJ1-1	-	CASSRSVTEAFF	TGTGCCAGCAGCCGGTCGGTTACTGAAGCTTTCTTT
TRBV20-1	-	TRBJ1-2	many	CSAAGGVHGYTF	TGCAGTGCTGCTGGGGGGGTACATGGCTACACCTTC
TRBV7-8	TRBD2	TRBJ2-1	many	CASSSGGNNNEQFF	TGTGCCAGCAGCTCCGGGGGGAATAACAATGAGCAGTTCTTC
TRBV20-1	-	TRBJ1-1	many	CSASESSREGAFF	TGCAGTGCTAGTGAATCTTCACGGGAGGGAGCTTTCTTT